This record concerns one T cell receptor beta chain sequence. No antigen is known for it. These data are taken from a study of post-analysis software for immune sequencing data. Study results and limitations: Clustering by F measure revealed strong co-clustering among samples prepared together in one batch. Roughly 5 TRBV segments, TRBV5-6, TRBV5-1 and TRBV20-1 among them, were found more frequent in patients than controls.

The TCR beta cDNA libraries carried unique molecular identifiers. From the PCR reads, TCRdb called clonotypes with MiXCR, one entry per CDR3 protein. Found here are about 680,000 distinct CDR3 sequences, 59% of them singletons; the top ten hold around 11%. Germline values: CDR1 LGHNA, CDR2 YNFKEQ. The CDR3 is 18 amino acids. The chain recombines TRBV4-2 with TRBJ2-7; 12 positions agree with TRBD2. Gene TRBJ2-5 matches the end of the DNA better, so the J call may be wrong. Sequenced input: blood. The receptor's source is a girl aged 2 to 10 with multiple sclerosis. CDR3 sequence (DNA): TGTGCCAGCAGCCACCTCACTAGCGGGGGGCCCGAGGGGGAGACCCAGTACTTC. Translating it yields CASSHLTSGGPEGETQYF.